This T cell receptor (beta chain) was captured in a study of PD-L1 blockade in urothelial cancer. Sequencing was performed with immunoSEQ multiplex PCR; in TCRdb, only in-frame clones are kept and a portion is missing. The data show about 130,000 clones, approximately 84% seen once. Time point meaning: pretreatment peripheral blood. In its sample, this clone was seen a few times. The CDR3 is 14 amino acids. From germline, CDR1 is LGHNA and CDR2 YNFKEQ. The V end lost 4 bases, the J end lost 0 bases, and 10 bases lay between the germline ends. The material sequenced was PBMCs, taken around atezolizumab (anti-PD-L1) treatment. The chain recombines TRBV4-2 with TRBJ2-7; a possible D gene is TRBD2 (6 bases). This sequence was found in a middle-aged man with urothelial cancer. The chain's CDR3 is CASSPNGSSYEQYF. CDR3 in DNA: TGTGCCAGCAGCCCGAACGGGAGCTCCTACGAGCAGTACTTC.